This T cell receptor (beta chain) was sequenced for a study of T-cell reconstitution after alpha-beta-depleted transplantation in children. Overall study results and limits: By about two months after transplant, alpha-beta T cells reportedly arose from several hundred graft clones that had expanded. Hyperexpanded clones declined; after one year, newly produced T cells mostly supplied diversity. Where some patients showed high TCRbeta diversity at day 60, it came from recipient T cells and thymic progenitors that had survived.

Unique molecular identifiers were incorporated into the prepared TCRbeta library. TCRdb re-derived calls from the PCR reads in MiXCR, one entry per CDR3 protein. Among approximately 1,000,000 distinct CDR3 sequences, roughly 29% were seen once, and the ten largest hold over 25%. Regarding this clonotype: Its antigen is currently unknown.

V gave up 0 bases and J gave up 7 bases, with 3 bases separating them. Germline CDR1 is MNHNY and CDR2 is SVGAGI (reference sequence). This CDR3 has 11 residues. Sequences were derived from PBMCs, mostly from graft donor cells, sampled 360 days after TCRalphabeta/CD19-depleted stem cell transplant. This receptor was identified in a boy under two years old who had a stem cell transplant for SCID, so the T cells may come from the graft donor. This rearrangement joins TRBV6-6 to TRBJ1-1; D is undetermined. Written as DNA, the CDR3 is TGTGCCAGCAGTTACTCCTATGAAGCTTTCTTT. Residues: CASSYSYEAFF.